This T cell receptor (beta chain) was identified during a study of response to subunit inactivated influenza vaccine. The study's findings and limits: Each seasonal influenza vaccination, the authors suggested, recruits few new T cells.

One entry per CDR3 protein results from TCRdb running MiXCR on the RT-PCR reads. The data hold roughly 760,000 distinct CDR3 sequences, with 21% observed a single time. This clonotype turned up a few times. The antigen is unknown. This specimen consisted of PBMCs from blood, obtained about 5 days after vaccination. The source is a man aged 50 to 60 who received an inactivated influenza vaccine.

The chain's CDR3 is CASSFLSLSSYNEQFF. CDR3 DNA sequence: TGTGCCAGCAGTTTTCTTTCTTTGAGCTCCTACAATGAGCAGTTCTTC. The rearrangement joins TRBV28 to TRBJ2-1; D is uncertain. Between the trimmed V and J ends, which lost 3 bases and 0 bases, there was a span of 12 bases. This CDR3 is built from 16 residues. Germline V gene sequence: CDR1 MDHEN, CDR2 SYDVKM.